This TCR beta chain was identified during a study of PD-1 blockade in classical Hodgkin lymphoma. The method was immunoSEQ multiplex PCR; TCRdb's version includes in-frame clones alone and lacks a portion of them. The table records approximately 60,000 clones, roughly 88% of them present only once. The ends lost 4 bases at V and 7 bases at J; junction bases unmatched: 6. This CDR3 is 14 amino acids long. Germline loops: CDR1 SEHNR, CDR2 FQNEAQ (reference sequence). Brentuximab vedotin exposure varied among the patients, all of whom had relapsed after autologous stem cell transplantation. This chain uses TRBV7-9 with TRBJ2-7; TRBD1 matches at 11 bases. The specimen was peripheral blood mononuclear cells (PBMCs), collected at baseline. This TCR was recovered from a human donor with classical Hodgkin lymphoma. The CDR3 sequence is CASSSGTGGVEQYF. The CDR3 DNA reads TGTGCCAGCAGCTCCGGGACAGGGGGGGTTGAGCAGTACTTC.